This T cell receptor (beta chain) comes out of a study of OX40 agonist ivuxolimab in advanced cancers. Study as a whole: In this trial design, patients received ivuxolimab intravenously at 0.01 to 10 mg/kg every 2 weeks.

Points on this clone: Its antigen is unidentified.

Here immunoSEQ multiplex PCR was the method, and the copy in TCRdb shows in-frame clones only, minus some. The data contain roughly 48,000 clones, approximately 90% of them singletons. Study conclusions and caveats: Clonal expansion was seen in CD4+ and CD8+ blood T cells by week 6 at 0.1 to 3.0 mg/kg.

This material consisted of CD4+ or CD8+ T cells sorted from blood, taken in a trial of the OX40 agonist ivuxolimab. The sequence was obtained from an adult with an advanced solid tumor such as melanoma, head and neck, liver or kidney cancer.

The CDR3 DNA sequence: TGTGCCAGCGCGGCCTGGGACACCATCACCGGGGAGCTGTTTTTT. The encoded protein is CASAAWDTITGELFF. This chain joins TRBV14 and TRBJ2-2, with D possibly TRBD1 on 6 matching bases. The germline V gene has CDR1 SGHDN and CDR2 FVKESK. This CDR3 spans 15 amino acids. V was cut by 8 bases and J by 4 bases, with 17 bases left in between.